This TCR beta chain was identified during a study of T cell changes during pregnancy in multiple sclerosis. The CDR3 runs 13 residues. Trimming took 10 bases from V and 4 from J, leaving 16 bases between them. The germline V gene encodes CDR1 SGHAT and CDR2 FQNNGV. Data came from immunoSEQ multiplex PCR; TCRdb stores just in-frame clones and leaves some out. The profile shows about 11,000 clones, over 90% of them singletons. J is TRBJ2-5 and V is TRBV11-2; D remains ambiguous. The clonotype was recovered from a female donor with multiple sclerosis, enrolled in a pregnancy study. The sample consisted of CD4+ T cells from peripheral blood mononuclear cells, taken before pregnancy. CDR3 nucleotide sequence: TGTGCCACCCGCGAATTGGCGGTAGAGACCCAGTACTTC. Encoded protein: CATRELAVETQYF.